This entry lists 24 T cell receptor beta chains sequenced from one sample in a study of response to subunit inactivated influenza vaccine. Each CDR3 protein is one row after TCRdb ran MiXCR on the RT-PCR reads. The table records about 530,000 distinct CDR3 sequences, 13% of them present only once. Material: PBMCs from blood, obtained about 40 days after vaccination. These receptors all come from a man aged 45-65 years who received an inactivated influenza vaccine.

The chain employs TRBV5-1 and TRBJ2-6, with D perhaps matching TRBD2 (5 bases). Trimming pared 0 bases from V and 0 bases from J, leaving 16 bases between. The CDR3 has 19 residues. CDR1 SGHRS and CDR2 YFSETQ come from the germline V gene. Here the CDR3 reads CASSLGPLEDFSGANVLTF. CDR3 nucleotides: TGCGCCAGCAGCTTGGGGCCTCTTGAGGACTTCTCTGGGGCCAACGTCCTGACTTTC.

This clonotype occurred once. The chain joins TRBV9 to TRBJ2-5; 9 nucleotides agree with TRBD2. Germline lookup yields CDR1 SGDLS and CDR2 YYNGEE. This CDR3 has 16 residues. The junction had 5 bases not matched to a gene; V was cut back by 0 bases and J by 2 bases. CDR3 sequence reads: CASSVGLTSGQETQYF. The DNA of the CDR3 is TGTGCCAGCAGCGTAGGCCTGACTAGCGGACAAGAGACCCAGTACTTC.

CDR3 bases: TGCGCCAGCAGCCAAGGCGACGGCGGGGGGGCCAGGGATACGCAGTATTTT. This sequence encodes CASSQGDGGGARDTQYF. The chain employs TRBV4-1 and TRBJ2-3; 9 bases match TRBD2. This CDR3 comprises 17 residues. Germline assignment: CDR1 MGHRA and CDR2 YSYEKL. The trim removed 1 base at V and 6 bases at J, leaving 11 bases unmatched.

The chain is built from TRBV7-2 and TRBJ1-2; D gene ambiguous. CDR1 SGHTA and CDR2 FQGNSA come from the germline V gene. The V end was cut by 1 base, the J end by 8 bases, with 17 bases between. The CDR3 spans 15 residues. CDR3 in amino acids: CASSLDHTNRGGYTF. The CDR3 bases are TGTGCCAGCAGCTTAGACCATACCAACCGTGGGGGCTACACCTTC.

This clonotype was seen a few times. The rearrangement uses TRBV6-2 or TRBV6-3 and TRBJ2-1; perhaps TRBD1 as D (5 bases). The CDR3 extends over 17 amino acids. CDR1 is MNHEY, CDR2 SVGEGT, per germline. The V and J ends lost 2 bases and 7 bases respectively, with 21 bases between them. CDR3 amino acids: CASSYEIVGLRENEQFF. CDR3 nucleotide sequence: TGTGCCAGCAGTTACGAAATAGTGGGGCTAAGAGAAAATGAGCAGTTCTTC.

This clonotype appeared many times. The rearrangement links TRBV20-1 to TRBJ2-1; 12 bases map to TRBD2. CDR1 is DFQATT and CDR2 is SNEGSKA in the germline V gene (reference sequence). The CDR3 has 14 residues. V was pared by 5 bases and J by 7 bases, with 6 bases of the junction left unmatched. The CDR3 DNA reads TGCAGTGCTTCTAGCGGGAGGGCCTGGAATGAGCAGTTCTTC. Protein product: CSASSGRAWNEQFF.

The chain employs TRBV5-5 and TRBJ2-2; D gene unclear. V was clipped by 9 bases and J by 6 bases, with 18 bases between them. Germline CDR1 and CDR2: SGHKS and YYEKEE (reference sequence). The CDR3 extends over 14 amino acids. In DNA form, the CDR3 reads TGTGCCATGGGCCCCGGGCTCCACTCCGGGGAGCTGTTTTTT. Translated: CAMGPGLHSGELFF.

This clonotype turned up a few times. The genes are TRBV20-1 and TRBJ1-2; 7 bases map to TRBD1. The length of the CDR3 is 14 residues. The junction had 7 bases not matched to a gene; V was cut back by 6 bases and J by 0 bases. CDR1 and CDR2 (germline): DFQATT, SNEGSKA (reference sequence). CDR3 region: CSAREGATNYGYTF. The CDR3 bases are TGCAGTGCCCGTGAGGGGGCGACTAACTATGGCTACACCTTC.

This clonotype was seen a handful of times. The chain combines TRBV6-1 with TRBJ2-1; 7 bases agree with TRBD1. Germline assignment: CDR1 MNHNS and CDR2 SASEGT. V trimming: 6 bases; J trimming: 0 bases; junction bases outside the gene matches: 8. CDR3 size: 16 residues. The CDR3 here is CASSGEGASSYNEQFF. CDR3 nucleotides: TGTGCCAGCAGCGGCGAGGGGGCTAGCTCCTACAATGAGCAGTTCTTC.

This clonotype was detected only a few times. This chain uses TRBV28 with TRBJ1-2; D is unresolved. Germline V gene data show CDR1 as MDHEN and CDR2 as SYDVKM. This CDR3 has 13 amino acids. Between the trimmed V and J ends, which lost 8 bases and 5 bases, there was a span of 15 bases. CDR3 sequence reads: CASGAPPLYGYTF. CDR3 in DNA: TGTGCCAGCGGCGCCCCCCCCTTATATGGCTACACCTTC.

The rearrangement joins TRBV7-2 to TRBJ2-5; a possible D gene is TRBD1 (5 bases). Germline CDR1 SGHTA, CDR2 FQGNSA. The CDR3 extends over 15 amino acids. V shed 5 bases and J shed 3 bases, with 16 bases lying between them. This CDR3 reads CASSPRQLGEETQYF. The DNA for the CDR3 is TGTGCCAGCAGCCCGAGACAGTTAGGGGAAGAGACCCAGTACTTC. The full variable domain, its missing parts supplied by reference TRBV7-2 and TRBJ2-5, is GAGVSQSPSNKVTEKGKDVELRCDPISGHTALYWYRQSLGQGLEFLIYFQGNSAPDKSGLPSDRFSAERTGGSVSTLTIQRTQQEDSAVYLCASSPRQLGEETQYFGPGTRLLVL.

This rearrangement joins TRBV11-2 to TRBJ2-2, with TRBD2 matching 10 bases. The CDR3 has 14 residues. J lost 7 bases, V lost 2 bases, and 1 base had no gene match. Germline V lookup: CDR1 SGHAT, CDR2 FQNNGV. The CDR3 bases are TGTGCCAGCAGCTTAAGGACTAGCGGCGGGGAGCTGTTTTTT. Amino acids: CASSLRTSGGELFF.

The sample holds a few counts of this clonotype. J is TRBJ2-1 and V is TRBV12-3 or TRBV12-4; D ambiguous. The V gene lost 3 bases and the J gene lost 6 bases, with 21 bases spanning the gap. CDR3 length: 17 amino acids. The CDR3 DNA reads as TGTGCCAGCAGTTTTCGGTGGGCTCCAGCAACGGGCAATGAGCAGTTCTTC. Translation gives CASSFRWAPATGNEQFF.

This clonotype was detected many times. The CDR3 region is CASSSRGDEKLFF. CDR3 nucleotides: TGTGCCAGCAGTTCCAGGGGAGATGAAAAACTGTTTTTT. J is TRBJ1-4 and V is TRBV6-5; weak D call: TRBD1 (6 bases). The germline V gene has CDR1 MNHEY and CDR2 SVGAGI. V lost 4 bases and J lost 6, with 9 bases in between. This CDR3 region has 13 residues.

This clonotype was picked up a small number of times. The J gene is TRBJ2-1, the V gene TRBV4-2; tentative D call: TRBD1 (5 bases). CDR1 LGHNA and CDR2 YNFKEQ come from the germline V gene. The CDR3 runs to 18 residues. V lost 4 bases and J lost 5, with 24 bases in between. CDR3 sequence reads: CASSPMVRQSYLDNEQFF. CDR3 DNA: TGTGCCAGCAGCCCTATGGTCAGACAGAGCTACCTTGACAATGAGCAGTTCTTC.

This clonotype was picked up a small number of times. This chain connects TRBV20-1 to TRBJ1-2; 8 bases match TRBD1. In germline, CDR1 is DFQATT, CDR2 SNEGSKA (reference sequence). Germline trimming cut 6 bases from V and 5 bases from J; bases unmatched to any gene: 5. The CDR3 has 12 amino acids. The CDR3 reads CSASGTGYGYTF. The CDR3 region has the DNA TGCAGTGCCAGCGGGACAGGTTATGGCTACACCTTC.

The chain has TRBV3-1 and TRBJ2-1; 10 nucleotides line up with TRBD1. Germline V gene data show CDR1 as LGHDT and CDR2 as YNNKEL (reference sequence). V lost 11 bases, J lost 7 bases, and 23 bases stayed unmatched. The CDR3 contains 18 residues. The chain's CDR3 is CACSKQFPGTGVVNEQFF. In DNA, the CDR3 is TGTGCCTGCTCCAAGCAATTCCCCGGGACAGGGGTGGTTAATGAGCAGTTCTTC.

V usage is TRBV18 and J usage is TRBJ2-7; 9 positions match TRBD1. V shed 6 bases and J 1 base; nucleotides not matched to a gene: 7. Germline values: CDR1 KGHSH, CDR2 LQKENI. This CDR3 is 15 amino acids long. The CDR3 sequence: CASSPGQGLSYEQYF. CDR3 nucleotides: TGTGCCAGCTCGCCCGGACAGGGGCTATCCTACGAGCAGTACTTC.

This clonotype was observed a few times. The chain joins TRBV20-1 to TRBJ2-1; D gene ambiguous. The length of the CDR3 is 16 residues. The V and J ends lost 4 bases and 0 bases respectively, with 16 bases between them. Germline V lookup: CDR1 DFQATT, CDR2 SNEGSKA (reference sequence). The CDR3 sequence is CSAIDRAGTSYNEQFF. In nucleotides, the CDR3 is TGCAGTGCTATCGATCGCGCCGGAACCTCCTACAATGAGCAGTTCTTC.

This clonotype was counted between two and nine times. The chain carries TRBV3-1 and TRBJ2-5; D is perhaps TRBD1 or TRBD2 (5 bases each). This CDR3 contains 15 residues. V lost 11 bases, J lost 3 bases, and 22 bases lay in between. Germline-derived CDR1 and CDR2 are LGHDT and YNNKEL (reference sequence). In nucleotides, the CDR3 is TGTGCCTGCTCCCATGGAACCGGGACGAAAGAGACCCAGTACTTC. This codes for CACSHGTGTKETQYF.

This clonotype was observed a few times. J is TRBJ2-2 and V is TRBV7-3; weak D call: TRBD1 (5 bases). The V and J ends lost 5 bases and 6 bases respectively, with 10 bases between them. In germline, CDR1 is SGHTA, CDR2 FQGTGA. The length of the CDR3 is 13 residues. The CDR3 DNA follows: TGTGCCAGCAGCAGGACAACACCCGGGGAGCTGTTTTTT. Protein product: CASSRTTPGELFF.

CDR3 loop: CSARTGRQPQHF. Written as DNA, the CDR3 is TGCAGTGCTAGGACAGGGAGGCAGCCCCAGCATTTT. The chain has TRBV20-1 and TRBJ1-5; 7 bases match TRBD1. After removal of 3 bases from V and 7 bases from J, the junction contained 3 bases not matched to a gene. The germline V gene encodes CDR1 DFQATT and CDR2 SNEGSKA (reference sequence). The CDR3 sequence is 12 residues long.

The sample holds a few counts of this clonotype. The chain has TRBV20-1 and TRBJ2-3; D could derive from TRBD1 or TRBD2 (6 bases each). Germline-derived CDR1 and CDR2 are DFQATT and SNEGSKA (reference sequence). The V end lost 2 bases, the J end lost 3 bases, and 18 bases lay between the germline ends. The CDR3 contains 16 residues. This chain's CDR3 is CSARITGTARTDTQYF. CDR3 nucleotide sequence: TGCAGTGCTAGAATTACAGGGACTGCTAGAACAGATACGCAGTATTTT.

At least ten counts were recorded for this clonotype. The chain uses TRBV29-1 and TRBJ2-3; D is unresolved. The CDR3 is 13 amino acids. The V gene's germline CDR1 is SQVTM and CDR2 ANQGSEA. Trimming took off 0 bases at V and 0 bases at J, with 4 bases between the two ends. For the CDR3, the DNA is TGCAGCGTTGAAGATCTTAGCACAGATACGCAGTATTTT. Protein sequence: CSVEDLSTDTQYF.